Presented here are 28 T cell receptor beta chains from one specimen sequenced in a study of blood T cell repertoires in COVID-19. Measured with immunoSEQ multiplex PCR; TCRdb has only the in-frame clones, and not every one. Of roughly 98,000 clones in the sample, less than 85% were seen once. The sample was peripheral blood. The receptors here all came from a man in his sixties or seventies with active or convalescent COVID-19.

This clone occurred once. The chain carries TRBV11-2 and TRBJ1-2; no reliable D call. Germline V CDR1 and CDR2: SGHAT, FQNNGV. The CDR3 loop spans 15 amino acids. Trimming took off 6 bases at V and 2 bases at J, with 16 bases between the two ends. The CDR3 region has the DNA TGTGCCAGCAGATCCCTAAGTGCACGAAACTATGGCTACACCTTC. As protein: CASRSLSARNYGYTF.

This clone was seen more than once but under ten times. CDR3: CASSDPGVQETQYF. CDR3 nucleotide sequence: TGTGCCAGCAGTGACCCCGGGGTCCAAGAGACCCAGTACTTC. The chain recombines TRBV2 with TRBJ2-5; a weak D match, TRBD2 (5 bases). The CDR3 covers 14 residues. Looked up from germline, CDR1 is SNHLY and CDR2 is FYNNEI. V lost 3 bases to trimming and J lost 1 base, with 9 bases between them.

This clone was detected a few times. The chain carries TRBV6-6 and TRBJ1-2, with D possibly matching TRBD1 (6 bases). Germline V gene data show CDR1 as MNHNY and CDR2 as SVGAGI (reference sequence). V was trimmed by 7 bases and J by 3 bases, leaving 12 bases between them. The CDR3 runs to 13 residues. The CDR3 loop reads CASKAGVDYGYTF. CDR3 nucleotides: TGTGCCAGCAAGGCAGGGGTCGACTATGGCTACACCTTC.

J is TRBJ2-5 and V is TRBV5-3; D not certain. TRBV5-3 is recorded as an ORF, its role being uncertain. This CDR3 spans 14 amino acids. With 1 base removed from V and 7 bases from J, the gap between germline ends came to 14 bases. The CDR3 region has the DNA TGTGCCAGAAGCTTGTCGGCCCCTCCGGGGACCCAGTACTTC. Encoded protein: CARSLSAPPGTQYF.

This sequence joins TRBV11-3 and TRBJ2-7; D remains ambiguous. Per germline, CDR1 SGHNT and CDR2 YENEEA. This CDR3 comprises 13 residues. The ends were cut back, 3 bases at V and 1 base at J, with 7 bases in the middle. CDR3 coding DNA: TGTGCCAGCAGCTTCTCAGGTTCCTACGAGCAGTACTTC. This sequence encodes CASSFSGSYEQYF.

V is TRBV30 and J is TRBJ1-6; possibly TRBD1 for D (5 bases). The CDR3 is made up of 14 amino acids. Germline values: CDR1 GTSNPN, CDR2 SVGIG (reference sequence). V lost 0 bases and J lost 7, with 10 bases in between. CDR3 loop: CAWSVLAGNSPLHF. CDR3 nucleotides: TGTGCCTGGAGTGTACTTGCAGGGAATTCACCCCTCCACTTT.

The chain links TRBV3-1 (or the pseudogene TRBV3-2) to TRBJ2-2; no clear D gene. Per germline, CDR1 LGHDT and CDR2 YNNKEL (reference sequence). Trimming took off 1 base at V and 2 bases at J, with 8 bases between the two ends. There are 15 residues in the CDR3. For the CDR3, the DNA is TGTGCCAGCAGCCAAGGGTTCAGAAACACCGGGGAGCTGTTTTTT. It yields the protein CASSQGFRNTGELFF.

J is TRBJ2-7 and V is TRBV7-2, with a tentative D call TRBD1 (5 bases). Trimming removed 5 bases from V and 6 bases from J, with 17 bases in between. Germline V CDR1 and CDR2: SGHTA, FQGNSA. The CDR3 runs 14 residues. DNA for the CDR3: TGTGCCAGCAGCCCCCCGGGTTTAAGGGGCGAGCAGTACTTC. This encodes CASSPPGLRGEQYF. The whole variable domain, remainder taken from reference TRBV7-2 and TRBJ2-7, is GAGVSQSPSNKVTEKGKDVELRCDPISGHTALYWYRQSLGQGLEFLIYFQGNSAPDKSGLPSDRFSAERTGGSVSTLTIQRTQQEDSAVYLCASSPPGLRGEQYFGPGTRLTVT.

This clone was counted once. This sequence joins TRBV11-2 and TRBJ1-1; D gene unclear. This CDR3 region has 11 residues. The germline CDR1 and CDR2 sequences are SGHAT and FQNNGV. The V and J ends lost 5 bases and 1 base respectively, with 2 bases between them. CDR3 sequence: CASSQNTEAFF. The CDR3 DNA is TGTGCCAGCAGCCAGAACACTGAAGCTTTCTTT.

CDR3 loop: CASSLSRFEKLFF. The CDR3 region has the DNA TGTGCCAGCAGTTTGTCGAGGTTCGAAAAACTGTTTTTT. The rearrangement joins TRBV27 to TRBJ1-4; D unresolved. The germline V gene has CDR1 MNHEY and CDR2 SMNVEV (reference sequence). The CDR3 loop spans 13 amino acids. V shed 3 bases and J shed 8 bases, with 10 bases lying between them.

The chain has TRBV7-2 and TRBJ2-3; 15 bases match TRBD2. The CDR3 extends over 16 amino acids. CDR1 and CDR2 (germline): SGHTA, FQGNSA. The trim removed 5 bases at V and 6 bases at J, leaving 6 bases unmatched. The CDR3 DNA sequence: TGTGCCAGCAGCCGGACTAGCGGGGGGGCACGTGATACGCAGTATTTT. Its protein product is CASSRTSGGARDTQYF.

This sequence joins TRBV5-1 and TRBJ2-5, with D possibly matching TRBD2 (6 bases). The CDR3 consists of 14 residues. Germline-derived CDR1 and CDR2 are SGHRS and YFSETQ. The V end was cut by 3 bases, the J end by 4 bases, with 13 bases between. This chain's CDR3 is CASSSPGGRETQYF. The DNA for the CDR3 is TGCGCCAGCAGCTCGCCTGGGGGGAGAGAGACCCAGTACTTC.

This clone was counted only a few times. The V gene is TRBV14, the J gene TRBJ1-2; 9 bases are shared with TRBD1. The germline gives CDR1 SGHDN, CDR2 FVKESK. This CDR3 is built from 14 residues. With V trimmed by 3 bases and J by 7 bases, 6 bases remained unmatched. The CDR3 nucleotides are TGTGCCAGCAGCCATGACAGGGGGGGTTTTGGCTACACCTTC. This sequence encodes CASSHDRGGFGYTF. The full variable domain, with the rest looked up from reference TRBV14 and TRBJ1-2, is EAGVTQFPSHSVIEKGQTVTLRCDPISGHDNLYWYRRVMGKEIKFLLHFVKESKQDESGMPNNRFLAERTGGTYSTLKVQPAELEDSGVYFCASSHDRGGFGYTFGSGTRLTVV.

The chain combines TRBV29-1 with TRBJ2-2; TRBD1 matches at 8 bases. Germline lookup yields CDR1 SQVTM and CDR2 ANQGSEA. The CDR3 is 15 residues long. The V segment lost 7 bases and the J segment 7 bases; nucleotides outside the gene matches: 14. The CDR3 DNA sequence: TGCAGCGCAACCTTTAGTGACAGGGGTGGCGGGGAGCTGTTTTTT. Translated, it gives CSATFSDRGGGELFF.

Turning to this clone: The germline gene is not matched at one end of the junction; a read error may be the cause. The chain uses TRBV3-1 (or the pseudogene TRBV3-2) and TRBJ2-3; TRBD2 matches at 7 bases. The length of the CDR3 is 16 residues. Per germline, CDR1 LGHDT and CDR2 YNNKEL (reference sequence). The CDR3: CASSQDVTGGRRDLVF. CDR3 nucleotide sequence: TGTGCCAGCAGCCAAGATGTAACGGGGGGACGCAGAGATTTGGTTTTT.

The V and J genes are TRBV6-5 and TRBJ1-1, with a possible D match to TRBD1 (5 bases). The CDR3 runs 13 residues. V was shortened by 6 bases and J by 4 bases, with 12 bases between the two germline ends. Germline CDR1 and CDR2: MNHEY and SVGAGI. CDR3 amino acids: CASRRTQGTEAFF. CDR3 DNA: TGTGCCAGCAGACGCACCCAGGGCACTGAAGCTTTCTTT.

V usage is TRBV4-1 and J usage is TRBJ2-1; 9 bases map to TRBD2. Germline CDR1 reads MGHRA; CDR2 reads YSYEKL. CDR3 length: 16 residues. V gave up 0 bases and J gave up 4 bases; unmatched junction bases: 4. In nucleotides, the CDR3 is TGCGCCAGCAGCCAAGATGGGAGCGGGGGGTACAATGAGCAGTTCTTC. Protein product: CASSQDGSGGYNEQFF.

The chain couples TRBV11-3 to TRBJ2-3, with TRBD1 as a possible D gene (6 bases). Germline-derived CDR1 and CDR2 are SGHNT and YENEEA. Trimming cost V 6 bases and J 3 bases, with 19 bases left between them. The CDR3 spans 16 residues. The CDR3 DNA reads TGTGCCAGCAGACTTATTACAGGGTCGGGGACAGATACGCAGTATTTT. Protein: CASRLITGSGTDTQYF.

V usage is TRBV7-9 and J usage is TRBJ1-2; the match to TRBD1 covers 8 bases. In germline, CDR1 is SEHNR, CDR2 FQNEAQ (reference sequence). Germline trimming cut 4 bases from V and 3 bases from J; bases unmatched to any gene: 7. This CDR3 region has 15 residues. The CDR3 nucleotides read TGTGCCAGCAGCTCTCCGGGACAGGAAGACTATGGCTACACCTTC. Its translation: CASSSPGQEDYGYTF.

The J gene is TRBJ2-5, the V gene TRBV18; 11 bases align to TRBD2. Trimming cost V 6 bases and J 5 bases; bases outside gene matches: 17. The germline V gene has CDR1 KGHSH and CDR2 LQKENI. The CDR3 runs to 18 residues. The CDR3 spells CASSQRTSGSSMGETQYF. CDR3 nucleotides: TGTGCCAGCTCGCAACGGACTAGCGGGTCTTCGATGGGGGAGACCCAGTACTTC.

The chain is built from TRBV24-1 and TRBJ2-3, with 11 bases lining up with TRBD2. CDR3 length: 16 residues. Germline loops: CDR1 KGHDR, CDR2 SFDVKD. The V segment lost 2 bases and the J segment 2 bases; nucleotides outside the gene matches: 2. CDR3 amino acids: CATSDSSGGTTDTQYF. CDR3 nucleotides: TGTGCCACCAGTGATTCTAGCGGGGGGACCACAGATACGCAGTATTTT.

The chain employs TRBV6-2 or TRBV6-3 and TRBJ1-1; a weak D match, TRBD1 (6 bases). The ends were cut back, 2 bases at V and 4 bases at J, with 14 bases in the middle. The CDR3 spans 15 residues. The germline gives CDR1 MNHEY, CDR2 SVGEGT. The CDR3 sequence: CASSYGLQGSTEAFF. The DNA of the CDR3 is TGTGCCAGCAGTTACGGCCTACAGGGCAGCACTGAAGCTTTCTTT.

The chain uses TRBV7-6 and TRBJ1-1, with 8 positions matching TRBD1. The germline V gene has CDR1 SGHVS and CDR2 FNYEAQ. V shed 3 bases and J 0 bases; nucleotides not matched to a gene: 6. The CDR3 covers 16 residues. The CDR3 reads CASSFGTGSMNTEAFF. CDR3 nucleotides: TGTGCCAGCAGCTTCGGGACAGGTTCCATGAACACTGAAGCTTTCTTT. The full variable domain, rest sourced from reference TRBV7-6 and TRBJ1-1, is GAGVSQSPRYKVTKRGQDVALRCDPISGHVSLYWYRQALGQGPEFLTYFNYEAQQDKSGLPNDRFSAERPEGSISTLTIQRTEQRDSAMYRCASSFGTGSMNTEAFFGQGTRLTVV.

V is TRBV7-8 and J is TRBJ2-7, with 12 positions matching TRBD2. Looked up from germline, CDR1 is SGHVS and CDR2 is FQNEAQ. With 11 bases clipped from V and 0 bases from J, the junction kept 8 bases outside the gene matches. The CDR3 is 15 residues long. The CDR3 spells CASLAGGLSSYEQYF. CDR3 DNA sequence: TGTGCCTCGCTAGCGGGGGGGCTCAGCTCCTACGAGCAGTACTTC.

The rearrangement links TRBV3-1 (or the pseudogene TRBV3-2) to TRBJ2-1, with TRBD2 matching 12 bases. Germline V CDR1 and CDR2: LGHDT, YNNKEL (reference sequence). Trimming took 3 bases from V and 5 from J; bases not matched to a gene: 8. CDR3 length: 17 amino acids. The CDR3 nucleotides are TGTGCCAGCAGCCACAGTTCTAGCGGGGGGGCCAACAATGAGCAGTTCTTC. Protein sequence: CASSHSSSGGANNEQFF.

The CDR3, as DNA: TGTGCCAGTAGTATTCCCACACTAGCGGGGGGCTCCTACGAGCAGTACTTC. Protein sequence: CASSIPTLAGGSYEQYF. The rearrangement links TRBV19 to TRBJ2-7, with 12 positions matching TRBD2. This CDR3 contains 17 residues. Losses at the gene ends were 3 bases for V and 0 bases for J; bases not matched to a gene: 6. Germline lookup yields CDR1 LNHDA and CDR2 SQIVND (reference sequence).

V usage is TRBV24-1 and J usage is TRBJ2-1; 11 bases are a match to TRBD2. The germline gives CDR1 KGHDR, CDR2 SFDVKD. Trimming at V came to 9 bases and at J to 6 bases, leaving 9 bases not matched to a gene. The CDR3 extends over 15 amino acids. For the CDR3, the DNA is TGTGCCACCTCAACCGGGACTAGCGGTTTCAATGAGCAGTTCTTC. As protein: CATSTGTSGFNEQFF.

The V call is TRBV5-4, the J call TRBJ2-3; 7 bases line up with TRBD2. This CDR3 contains 15 residues. With 4 bases clipped from V and 2 bases from J, the junction kept 7 bases outside the gene matches. CDR1 and CDR2 from the germline V gene are SGHNT and YYREEE (reference sequence). CDR3 loop: CASSLSGTDTDTQYF. The CDR3 nucleotides read TGTGCCAGCAGCCTCAGCGGGACTGACACAGATACGCAGTATTTT.